The entry below gives a single TCR beta chain sequence along with its context. Germline-derived CDR1 and CDR2 are ENHRY and SYGVKD. Losses at the gene ends were 6 bases for V and 2 bases for J; bases not matched to a gene: 11. The CDR3 covers 17 residues. The entry originates in a study of cytomegalovirus exposure and HLA in healthy donors. Study at large: In a previous analysis, approximately 110 million unique TCR beta sequences were found from 150 million to 200 million T cells.

The PCR contained 60 Vbeta and 13 Jbeta primers. Some clones are missing from TCRdb's copy, which holds only in-frame ones; the method was immunoSEQ multiplex PCR. The sample table sets out roughly 200,000 clones. This TCR was recovered from a girl aged 2 to 9 in good health and CMV-seropositive. V usage is TRBV10-3 and J usage is TRBJ1-5; 9 nucleotides match TRBD1. The specimen sequenced was PBMCs. In DNA form, the CDR3 reads TGTGCCATCAGCCAGGGACAGGGCCCCGGCGGCAATCAGCCCCAGCATTTT. Translated: CAISQGQGPGGNQPQHF.